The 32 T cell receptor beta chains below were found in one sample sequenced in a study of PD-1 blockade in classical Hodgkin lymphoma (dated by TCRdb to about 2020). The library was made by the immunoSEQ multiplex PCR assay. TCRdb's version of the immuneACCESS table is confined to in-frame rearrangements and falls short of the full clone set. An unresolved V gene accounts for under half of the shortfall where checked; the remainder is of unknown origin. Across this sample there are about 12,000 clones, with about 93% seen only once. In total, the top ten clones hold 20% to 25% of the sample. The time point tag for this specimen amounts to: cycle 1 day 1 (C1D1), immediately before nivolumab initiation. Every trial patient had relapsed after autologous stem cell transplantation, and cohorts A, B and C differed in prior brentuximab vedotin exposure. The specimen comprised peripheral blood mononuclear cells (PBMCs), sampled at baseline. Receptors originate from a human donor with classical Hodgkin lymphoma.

CDR3 protein: CASSYTGGSEEKLFF. Written as DNA, the CDR3 is TGTGCCAGCAGTTACACAGGGGGCAGTGAAGAAAAACTGTTTTTT. The chain is built from TRBV5-4 and TRBJ1-4; 9 positions match TRBD1. The CDR3 contains 15 residues. V dropped 5 bases and J dropped 8; count of bases not matched to a gene: 10. Germline V gives CDR1 SGHNT, CDR2 YYREEE (reference sequence).

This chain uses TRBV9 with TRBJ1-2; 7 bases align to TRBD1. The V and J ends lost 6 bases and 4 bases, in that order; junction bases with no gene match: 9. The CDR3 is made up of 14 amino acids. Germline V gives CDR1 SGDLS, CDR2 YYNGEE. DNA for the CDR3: TGTGCCAGCACTAAAACCGGGACAGCCTATGGCTACACCTTC. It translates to CASTKTGTAYGYTF.

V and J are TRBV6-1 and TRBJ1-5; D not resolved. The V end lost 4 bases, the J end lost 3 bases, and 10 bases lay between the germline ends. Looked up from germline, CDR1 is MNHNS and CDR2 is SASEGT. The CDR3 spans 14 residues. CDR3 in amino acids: CASSVRDSNQPQHF. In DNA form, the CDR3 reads TGTGCCAGCAGTGTTAGGGATTCCAATCAGCCCCAGCATTTT.

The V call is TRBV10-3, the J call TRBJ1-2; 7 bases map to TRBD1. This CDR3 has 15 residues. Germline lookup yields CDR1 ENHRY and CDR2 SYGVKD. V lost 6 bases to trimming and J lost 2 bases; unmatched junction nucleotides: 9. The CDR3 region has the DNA TGTGCCATCAGAGAACAGGGACAGCAAAACTATGGCTACACCTTC. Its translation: CAIREQGQQNYGYTF.

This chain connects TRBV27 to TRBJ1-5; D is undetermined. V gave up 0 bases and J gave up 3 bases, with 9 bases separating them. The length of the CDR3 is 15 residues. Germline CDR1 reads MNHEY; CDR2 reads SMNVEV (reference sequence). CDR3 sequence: CASSLSLGSNQPQHF. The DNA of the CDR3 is TGTGCCAGCAGTTTATCGCTAGGGTCCAATCAGCCCCAGCATTTT.

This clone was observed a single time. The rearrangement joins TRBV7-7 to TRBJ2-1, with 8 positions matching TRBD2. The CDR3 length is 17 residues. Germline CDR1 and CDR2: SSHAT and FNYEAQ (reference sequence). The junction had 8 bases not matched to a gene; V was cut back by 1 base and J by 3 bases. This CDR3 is CASSLDSGLAGYNEQFF. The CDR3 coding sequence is TGTGCCAGCAGCTTAGATTCGGGGCTAGCGGGCTACAATGAGCAGTTCTTC.

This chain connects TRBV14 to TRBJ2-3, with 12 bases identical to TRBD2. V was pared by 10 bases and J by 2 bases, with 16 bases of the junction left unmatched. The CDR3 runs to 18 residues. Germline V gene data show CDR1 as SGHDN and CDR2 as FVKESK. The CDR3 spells CAMNRRGWTSGATDTQYF. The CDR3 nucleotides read TGTGCCATGAACCGCCGGGGCTGGACTAGCGGGGCCACAGATACGCAGTATTTT.

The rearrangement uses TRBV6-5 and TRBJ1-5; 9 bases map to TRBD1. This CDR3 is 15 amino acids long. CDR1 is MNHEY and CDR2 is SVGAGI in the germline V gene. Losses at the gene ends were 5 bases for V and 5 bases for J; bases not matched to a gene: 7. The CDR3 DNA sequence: TGTGCCAGCAGTACTCGACAGGGGGTAGATCAGCCCCAGCATTTT. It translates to CASSTRQGVDQPQHF.

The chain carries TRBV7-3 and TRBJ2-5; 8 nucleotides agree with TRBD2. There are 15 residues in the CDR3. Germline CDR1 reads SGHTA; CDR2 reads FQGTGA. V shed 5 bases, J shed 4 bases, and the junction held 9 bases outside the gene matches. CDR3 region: CASSPLAGRGETQYF. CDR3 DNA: TGTGCCAGCAGCCCCTTAGCGGGGCGGGGAGAGACCCAGTACTTC.

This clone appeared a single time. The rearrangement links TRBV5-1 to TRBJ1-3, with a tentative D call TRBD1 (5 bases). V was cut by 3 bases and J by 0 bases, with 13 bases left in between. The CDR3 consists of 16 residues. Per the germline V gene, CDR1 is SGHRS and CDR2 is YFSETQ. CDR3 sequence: CASSSDMGSSGNTIYF. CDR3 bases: TGCGCCAGCAGCTCGGACATGGGGAGCTCTGGAAACACCATATATTTT.

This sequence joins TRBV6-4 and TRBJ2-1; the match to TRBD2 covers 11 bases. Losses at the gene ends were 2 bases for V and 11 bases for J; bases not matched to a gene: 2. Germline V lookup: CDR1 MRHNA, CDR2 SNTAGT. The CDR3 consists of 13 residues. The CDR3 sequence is CASSDPTSGKQFF. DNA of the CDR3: TGTGCCAGCAGTGACCCGACTAGCGGGAAGCAGTTCTTC.

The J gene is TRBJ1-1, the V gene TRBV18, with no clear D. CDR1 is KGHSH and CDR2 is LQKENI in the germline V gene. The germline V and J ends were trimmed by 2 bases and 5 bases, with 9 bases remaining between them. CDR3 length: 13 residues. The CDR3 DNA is TGTGCCAGCTCACCATCCGCGCTGACTGAAGCTTTCTTT. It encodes CASSPSALTEAFF. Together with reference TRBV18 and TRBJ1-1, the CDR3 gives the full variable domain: NAGVMQNPRHLVRRRGQEARLRCSPMKGHSHVYWYRQLPEEGLKFMVYLQKENIIDESGMPKERFSAEFPKEGPSILRIQQVVRGDSAAYFCASSPSALTEAFFGQGTRLTVV.

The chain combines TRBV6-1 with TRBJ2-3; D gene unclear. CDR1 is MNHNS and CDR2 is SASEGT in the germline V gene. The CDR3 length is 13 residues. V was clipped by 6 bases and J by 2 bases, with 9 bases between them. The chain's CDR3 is CASRPPPTDTQYF. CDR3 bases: TGTGCCAGCAGGCCCCCTCCCACAGATACGCAGTATTTT.

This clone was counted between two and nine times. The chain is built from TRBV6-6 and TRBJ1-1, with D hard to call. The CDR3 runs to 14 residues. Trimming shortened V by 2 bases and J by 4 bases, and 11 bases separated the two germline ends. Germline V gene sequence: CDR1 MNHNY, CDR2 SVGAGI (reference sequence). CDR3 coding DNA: TGTGCCAGCAGTTACGGAGGAGGGCCCACTGAAGCTTTCTTT. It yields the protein CASSYGGGPTEAFF.

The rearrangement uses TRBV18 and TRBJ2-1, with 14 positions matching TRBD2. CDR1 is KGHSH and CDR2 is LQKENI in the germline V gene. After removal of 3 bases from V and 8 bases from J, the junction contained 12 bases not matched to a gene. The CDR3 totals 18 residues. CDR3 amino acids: CASSPAETSGGAWDEQFF. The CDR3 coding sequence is TGTGCCAGCTCACCGGCTGAGACTAGCGGGGGGGCCTGGGATGAGCAGTTCTTC.

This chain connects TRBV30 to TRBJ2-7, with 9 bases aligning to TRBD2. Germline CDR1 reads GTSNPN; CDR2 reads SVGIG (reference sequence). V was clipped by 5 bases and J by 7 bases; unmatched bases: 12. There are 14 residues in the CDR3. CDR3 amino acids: CAWLVGLAGCEQYF. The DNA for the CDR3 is TGTGCCTGGTTGGTGGGCCTAGCGGGATGTGAGCAGTACTTC.

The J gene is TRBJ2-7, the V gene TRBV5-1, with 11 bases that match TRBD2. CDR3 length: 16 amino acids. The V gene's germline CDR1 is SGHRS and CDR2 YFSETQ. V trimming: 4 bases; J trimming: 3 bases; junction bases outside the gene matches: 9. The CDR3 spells CASSRTGTSGNYEQYF. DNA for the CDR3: TGCGCCAGCAGCCGGACCGGGACTAGCGGAAACTACGAGCAGTACTTC.

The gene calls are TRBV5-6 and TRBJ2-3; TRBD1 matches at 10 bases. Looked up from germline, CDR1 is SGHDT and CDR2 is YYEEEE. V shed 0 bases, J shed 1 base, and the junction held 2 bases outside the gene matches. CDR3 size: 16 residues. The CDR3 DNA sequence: TGTGCCAGCAGCTTGGTCGGGACAGGGGGCACAGATACGCAGTATTTT. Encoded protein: CASSLVGTGGTDTQYF.

The CDR3 nucleotides read TGTGCCAGCAGTTTATCCCCCCGCCAGCTTCTTCGGGACAAAAAAGAGACCCAGTACTTC. This sequence encodes CASSLSPRQLLRDKKETQYF. V is TRBV27 and J is TRBJ2-5, with D maybe TRBD1 (6 bases). Germline V CDR1 and CDR2: MNHEY, SMNVEV (reference sequence). The CDR3 is made up of 20 amino acids. V lost 0 bases and J 3 bases, leaving 26 bases between the germline ends.

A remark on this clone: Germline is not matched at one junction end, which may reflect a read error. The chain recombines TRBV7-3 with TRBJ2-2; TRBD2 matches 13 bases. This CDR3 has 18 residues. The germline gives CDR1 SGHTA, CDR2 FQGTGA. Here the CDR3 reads CASSLPWTSGGNTRELFF. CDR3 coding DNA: TGTGCCAGCAGCTTACCCTGGACTAGCGGGGGAAACACCCGGGAGCTGTTTTTT. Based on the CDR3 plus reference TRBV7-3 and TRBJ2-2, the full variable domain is GAGVSQTPSNKVTEKGKYVELRCDPISGHTALYWYRQSLGQGPEFLIYFQGTGAADDSGLPNDRFFAVRPEGSVSTLKIQRTERGDSAVYLCASSLPWTSGGNTRELFFGEGSRLTVL.

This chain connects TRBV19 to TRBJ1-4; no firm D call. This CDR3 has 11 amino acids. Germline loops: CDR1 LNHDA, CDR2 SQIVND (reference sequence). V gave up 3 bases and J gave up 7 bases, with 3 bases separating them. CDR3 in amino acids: CASSIGEKLFF. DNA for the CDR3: TGTGCCAGTAGTATCGGTGAAAAACTGTTTTTT.

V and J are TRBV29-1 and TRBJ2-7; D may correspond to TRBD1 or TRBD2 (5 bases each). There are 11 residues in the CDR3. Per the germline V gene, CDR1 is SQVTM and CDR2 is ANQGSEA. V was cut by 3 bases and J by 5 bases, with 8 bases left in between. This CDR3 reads CSVDSGHEQYF. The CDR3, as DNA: TGCAGCGTTGATTCGGGGCACGAGCAGTACTTC.

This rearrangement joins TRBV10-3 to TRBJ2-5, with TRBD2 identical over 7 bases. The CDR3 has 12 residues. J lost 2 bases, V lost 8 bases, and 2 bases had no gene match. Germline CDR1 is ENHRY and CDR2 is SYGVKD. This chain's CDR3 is CAIAGDQETQYF. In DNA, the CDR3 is TGTGCCATCGCGGGGGATCAAGAGACCCAGTACTTC.

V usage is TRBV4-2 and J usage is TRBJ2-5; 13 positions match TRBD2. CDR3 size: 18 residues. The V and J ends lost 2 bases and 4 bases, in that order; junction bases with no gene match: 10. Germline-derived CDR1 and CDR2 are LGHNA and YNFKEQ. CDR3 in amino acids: CASSQPETSGGAPETQYF. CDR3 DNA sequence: TGTGCCAGCAGCCAACCTGAAACTAGCGGGGGGGCCCCAGAGACCCAGTACTTC.

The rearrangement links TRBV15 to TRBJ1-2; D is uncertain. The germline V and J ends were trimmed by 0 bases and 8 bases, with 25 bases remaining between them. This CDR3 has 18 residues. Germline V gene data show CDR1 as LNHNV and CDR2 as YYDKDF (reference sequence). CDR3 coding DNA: TGTGCCACCAGCAGAGACGCCATTACTATCCCCGGGCCCGACGGCTACACCTTC. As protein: CATSRDAITIPGPDGYTF.

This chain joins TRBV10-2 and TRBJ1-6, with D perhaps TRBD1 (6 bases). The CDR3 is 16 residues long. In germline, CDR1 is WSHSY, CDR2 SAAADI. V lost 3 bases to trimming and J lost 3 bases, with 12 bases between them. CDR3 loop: CASSELPDSYNSPLHF. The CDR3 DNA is TGCGCCAGCAGTGAACTACCGGACAGCTATAATTCACCCCTCCACTTT.

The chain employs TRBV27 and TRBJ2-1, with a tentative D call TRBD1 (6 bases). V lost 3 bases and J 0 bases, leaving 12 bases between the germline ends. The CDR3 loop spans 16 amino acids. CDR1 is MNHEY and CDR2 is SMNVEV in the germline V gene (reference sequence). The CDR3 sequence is CASSFLTGSSYNEQFF. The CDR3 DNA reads TGTGCCAGCAGTTTTCTCACAGGGAGCTCCTACAATGAGCAGTTCTTC.

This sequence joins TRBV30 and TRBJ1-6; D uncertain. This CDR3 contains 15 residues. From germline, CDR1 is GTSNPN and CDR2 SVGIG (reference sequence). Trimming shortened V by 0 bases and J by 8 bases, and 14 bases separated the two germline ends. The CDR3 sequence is CAWSVVLRRDSPLHF. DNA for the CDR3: TGTGCCTGGAGTGTGGTTTTAAGGCGGGATTCACCCCTCCACTTT.

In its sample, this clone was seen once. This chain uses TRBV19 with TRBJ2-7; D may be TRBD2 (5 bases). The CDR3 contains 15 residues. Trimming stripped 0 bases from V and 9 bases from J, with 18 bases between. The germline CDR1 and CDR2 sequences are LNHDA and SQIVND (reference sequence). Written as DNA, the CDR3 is TGTGCCAGTAGTATAGATCCGGCGGGTACTCTGGTGCAGTACTTC. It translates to CASSIDPAGTLVQYF.

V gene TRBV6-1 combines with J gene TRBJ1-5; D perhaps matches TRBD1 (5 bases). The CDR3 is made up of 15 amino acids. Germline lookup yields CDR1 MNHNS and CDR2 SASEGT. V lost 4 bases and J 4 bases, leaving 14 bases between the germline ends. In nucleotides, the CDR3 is TGTGCCAGCAGTGTCCGTGACAGTGGTAATCAGCCCCAGCATTTT. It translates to CASSVRDSGNQPQHF.

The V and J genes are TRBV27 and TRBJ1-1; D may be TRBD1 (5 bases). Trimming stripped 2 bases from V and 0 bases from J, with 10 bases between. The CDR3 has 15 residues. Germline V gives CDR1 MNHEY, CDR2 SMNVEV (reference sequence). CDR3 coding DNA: TGTGCCAGCAGTTTAATTCCGGGACTGAACACTGAAGCTTTCTTT. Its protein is CASSLIPGLNTEAFF.

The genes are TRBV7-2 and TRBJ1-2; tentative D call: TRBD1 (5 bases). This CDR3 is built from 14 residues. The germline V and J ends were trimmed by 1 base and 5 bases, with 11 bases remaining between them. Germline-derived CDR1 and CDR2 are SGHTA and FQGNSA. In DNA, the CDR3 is TGTGCCAGCAGCTTAGTCGGGGGAAAATATGGCTACACCTTC. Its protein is CASSLVGGKYGYTF.